This T cell receptor (beta chain) was documented in a study of CXCR3-negative and CXCR3-positive naive CD8 T cells. This CDR3 comprises 16 residues. CDR1 SGHRS and CDR2 YFSETQ come from the germline V gene. UMI-tagged TRB cDNA libraries were built via 5' RACE. No DNA is given; TCRdb re-called the 5' RACE reads and lists each CDR3 protein once. This sample's clone table lists 120,000 or so distinct CDR3 sequences. Naive CD8+ T cells showed CD45RO-CCR7+CD27+CD95-. For this clonotype: What it binds is not known.

Study results and limitations: More hydrophobic TRB CDR3s occurred in CXCR3-positive than in CXCR3-negative naive cells.

Sequencing input: naive CXCR3+ CD8+ T cells from blood. The sample's subset: CD45RO-CCR7+CD27+CD95- naive CD8+ T cells expressing CXCR3 (TNR3+). J is TRBJ2-1 and V is TRBV5-1. The TCR comes from a human donor in good health. Some clones in this sample may be carry-over from other donors' samples. The chain's CDR3 is CASSLGLGYSHNEQFF.